A selection of T cell receptor beta chains follows, all from one sample in a study of molecular identifiers for immune sequencing clone quantification. TCRdb re-called the PCR reads through MiXCR, storing one row per CDR3 protein. In the table there are hundreds of thousands of distinct CDR3 sequences, just under 20% of which are singletons. Sequencing was done on a sample of naive CD8+ T cells from blood, with Jurkat cell RNA spiked in. Receptors were obtained from a human donor in good health. Some libraries in this study had Jurkat cell RNA spiked in. Each CDR3 is given with its conserved first and last residue. D genes are given only for firm matches. Clone size is given for some rows only: seen once, a few or many times, or a class if the clone is expanded.

>TRBD2|many|TRBV6-2/TRBV6-3|TRBJ2-5
TGTGCCAGCAGTCCGGGACTAGCTATACAAGAGACCCAGTACTTC
CASSPGLAIQETQYF
>.|many|TRBV10-3|TRBJ2-7
TGTGCCATCAGTGAGGTCGACAGATTCTACGAGCAGTACTTC
CAISEVDRFYEQYF
>.|many|TRBV11-2|TRBJ2-4
TGTGCCAGCAGCGACCGGGAAGCCAAAAACATTCAGTACTTC
CASSDREAKNIQYF
>TRBD1|few|TRBV12-5|TRBJ2-2
TGTGCTAGTGGTATAGCCCCGGGACAGAGGAGACTTGACGCCGGGGAGCTGTTTTTT
CASGIAPGQRRLDAGELFF
>TRBD2|many|TRBV28|TRBJ2-3
TGTGCCAGCAGTCTTGGGGATAGCGGGATCTCTAGCACAGATACGCAGTATTTT
CASSLGDSGISSTDTQYF
>TRBD1|many|TRBV5-4|TRBJ2-7
TGTGCCAGCAGCTTGGGACAGGGGGCGACGTACGAGCAGTACTTC
CASSLGQGATYEQYF
>TRBD1|many|TRBV4-1|TRBJ2-3
TGCGCCAGCAGCCCGAAGGGGGCAGGGGGTTACACAGATACGCAGTATTTT
CASSPKGAGGYTDTQYF
>.|.|TRBV12-3/TRBV12-4|TRBJ2-2
TGTGCCAGCAGCCAGACAGGTCCCCTCACCGGGGAGCTGTTTTTT
CASSQTGPLTGELFF
>TRBD1|.|TRBV6-5|TRBJ2-1
TGTGCCAGCAGTTACACCCCGGGACAGGTCTTCGATGAGCAGTTCTTC
CASSYTPGQVFDEQFF
>.|many|TRBV7-9|TRBJ2-3
TGTGCCAGCAGCTTAGGTGGGGAGGCCTGGACAGATACGCAGTATTTT
CASSLGGEAWTDTQYF
>.|many|TRBV13|TRBJ2-2
TGTGCCAGCAGCCCCATTGGGTTCAGGAACGGGGAGCTGTTTTTT
CASSPIGFRNGELFF
>TRBD2|many|TRBV7-9|TRBJ2-7
TGTGCCAGCAGCCCTCGGACTAGCGGGATCCCCTACGAGCAGTACTTC
CASSPRTSGIPYEQYF
>.|.|TRBV15|TRBJ1-4
TGTGCCGCCAGCAGTGGTTTGGCAACTAATGAAAAACTGTTTTTT
CAASSGLATNEKLFF
>TRBD2|many|TRBV7-9|TRBJ2-1
TGTGCCAGCAGCTTAGAGGGACTAGTGGGCCCCAATGAGCAGTTCTTC
CASSLEGLVGPNEQFF
>.|.|TRBV12-5|TRBJ2-4
TGTGCTAGTGGTTTAGGCCTCGGGGAAAACATTCAGTACTTC
CASGLGLGENIQYF
>.|.|TRBV18|TRBJ1-3
TGTGCCAGCTCACCAAGGGAGTCGGGGGCCGGAAACACCATATATTTT
CASSPRESGAGNTIYF
>.|many|TRBV12-3/TRBV12-4|TRBJ2-3
TGTGCCAGCAGCCTCGTGGGCGTCACAAGCACAGATACGCAGTATTTT
CASSLVGVTSTDTQYF
>.|.|TRBV21-1|TRBJ1-5
TGTGCCAGCACCTTTAAATGTCCCAATCAGCCCCAGCATTTT
CASTFKCPNQPQHF
>.|many|TRBV9|TRBJ2-3
TGTGCCAGCAGCGTAGGGGCAGGGGTTGGAGATACGCAGTATTTT
CASSVGAGVGDTQYF
>.|few|TRBV5-1|TRBJ2-1
TGCGCCAGCAGCCCCAGAAATCGACCTGCCCGGGACAATGAGCAGTTCTTC
CASSPRNRPARDNEQFF
>.|many|TRBV19|TRBJ2-7
TGTGCCAGTAGTATCGCAACGGGGGTTGAGCAGTACTTC
CASSIATGVEQYF
>.|many|TRBV20-1|TRBJ2-7
TGCAGTGCTACTTCAGCCTCCTCCTTCGCCTACGAGCAGTACTTC
CSATSASSFAYEQYF
>.|few|TRBV30|TRBJ1-2
TGTGCCTGGAGTGTCTTTGGGCTACAGGGAGACTATGGCTACACCTTC
CAWSVFGLQGDYGYTF
>.|many|TRBV13|TRBJ1-2
TGTGCCAGCAGCACCCGGACCGCTAACTATGGCTACACCTTC
CASSTRTANYGYTF
>TRBD1|few|TRBV29-1|TRBJ2-1
TGCAGCGTTGTCGGACAGGGGGCCTACAATGAGCAGTTCTTC
CSVVGQGAYNEQFF
>TRBD2|.|TRBV5-4|TRBJ2-3
TGTGCCAGCAGCTTGGGCGAGCGGGGGGGGGAATCACAGTATTTT
CASSLGERGGESQYF
>TRBD2|.|TRBV27|TRBJ2-7
TGTGCCAGCAGTTCAGGACTAGCGGGCCCGACCTACGAGCAGTACTTC
CASSSGLAGPTYEQYF
>.|few|TRBV1|TRBJ2-5
TGCACCAGCAGCCAAGGGTACAGGGGAGAGACCCAGTACTTC
CTSSQGYRGETQYF
>TRBD2|many|TRBV27|TRBJ2-3
TGTGCCAGCAGTTCCCGAAAACTAGCGGGGTACACAGATACGCAGTATTTT
CASSSRKLAGYTDTQYF
>TRBD2|many|TRBV27|TRBJ2-3
TGTGCCAGCAGTTTCCAGTCGAGCGGGGCAGATACGCAGTATTTT
CASSFQSSGADTQYF
>TRBD2|few|TRBV11-2|TRBJ2-7
TGTGCCAGCAGCTTAGTTCCCAGCGGGAGCTCCGAGCAGTACTTC
CASSLVPSGSSEQYF
>.|.|TRBV4-1|TRBJ1-2
TGCGCCCGCAGCCCAGCCCGTGGGGACTATGGCTACACCTTC
CARSPARGDYGYTF
>.|many|TRBV12-3/TRBV12-4|TRBJ1-1
TGTGCCAGCAGCCCAAGACAGAACACTGAAGCTTTCTTT
CASSPRQNTEAFF
>TRBD2|many|TRBV20-1|TRBJ2-3
TGCAGTGCTAGAGATCTGTCCGGGACTAGCGGGGTCACAGATACGCAGTATTTT
CSARDLSGTSGVTDTQYF
>.|.|TRBV6-2/TRBV6-3|TRBJ2-7
TGTGCCAGCAGTTCACCACCGGGACACCCAATGCTTTACAAGCAGTACTTC
CASSSPPGHPMLYKQYF
>.|many|TRBV7-9|TRBJ1-5
TGTGCCAGCAGCTTAGAGGGTCAGCCCCAGCATTTT
CASSLEGQPQHF
>.|many|TRBV10-3|TRBJ2-5
TGTGCCATCAGTGAGTCGGGTTTCCAAGAGACCCAGTACTTC
CAISESGFQETQYF
>TRBD1|many|TRBV5-1|TRBJ2-7
TGCGCCAGCAGCCGGACAGGACTCTCCTACGAGCAGTACTTC
CASSRTGLSYEQYF
>.|many|TRBV5-8|TRBJ1-5
TGTGCCAGCAGCCATGCGACAGCTAGCAATCAGCCCCAGCATTTT
CASSHATASNQPQHF
>.|many|TRBV10-3|TRBJ1-1
TGTGCCATCAGTGAGCAGGGAACGGGGCTTGAAGCTTTCTTT
CAISEQGTGLEAFF
>.|.|TRBV19|TRBJ2-7
TGTGCCAGTAGTATGGCAGGGCCCTACGAGCAGTACTTC
CASSMAGPYEQYF
>.|many|TRBV9|TRBJ1-4
TGTGCCAGCAGCGGTGATAGTCATGAAAAACTGTTTTTT
CASSGDSHEKLFF
>.|many|TRBV5-4|TRBJ1-2
TGTGCCAGCAGCTTACTCCAATATGGCTACACCTTC
CASSLLQYGYTF
>TRBD1|many|TRBV5-4|TRBJ2-7
TGTGCCAGCAGCTCTTCGGACAGGGCCTACGAGCAGTACTTC
CASSSSDRAYEQYF
>TRBD2|few|TRBV2|TRBJ2-5
TGTGCCAGCAGTGCCACCCTCAGTAGCGGGAGTTGGGGAGAGACCCAGTACTTC
CASSATLSSGSWGETQYF
>.|few|TRBV7-9|TRBJ2-7
TGTGCCAGCAGCAGGACGACTAGTCCCCACGAGCAGTACTTC
CASSRTTSPHEQYF
>TRBD2|few|TRBV5-6|TRBJ2-1
TGTGCCAGCAGCTCCATTAGCGGGAGTGTTTACAATGAGCAGTTCTTC
CASSSISGSVYNEQFF
>TRBD1|.|TRBV13|TRBJ2-7
TGTGCCAGCAGCTTAGATGGGCAGGGGGACTACGAGCAGTACTTC
CASSLDGQGDYEQYF
>TRBD2|many|TRBV20-1|TRBJ2-1
TGCAGTGCTAGACCGATAGCGGGAGATGGGGTTGAGCAGTTCTTC
CSARPIAGDGVEQFF